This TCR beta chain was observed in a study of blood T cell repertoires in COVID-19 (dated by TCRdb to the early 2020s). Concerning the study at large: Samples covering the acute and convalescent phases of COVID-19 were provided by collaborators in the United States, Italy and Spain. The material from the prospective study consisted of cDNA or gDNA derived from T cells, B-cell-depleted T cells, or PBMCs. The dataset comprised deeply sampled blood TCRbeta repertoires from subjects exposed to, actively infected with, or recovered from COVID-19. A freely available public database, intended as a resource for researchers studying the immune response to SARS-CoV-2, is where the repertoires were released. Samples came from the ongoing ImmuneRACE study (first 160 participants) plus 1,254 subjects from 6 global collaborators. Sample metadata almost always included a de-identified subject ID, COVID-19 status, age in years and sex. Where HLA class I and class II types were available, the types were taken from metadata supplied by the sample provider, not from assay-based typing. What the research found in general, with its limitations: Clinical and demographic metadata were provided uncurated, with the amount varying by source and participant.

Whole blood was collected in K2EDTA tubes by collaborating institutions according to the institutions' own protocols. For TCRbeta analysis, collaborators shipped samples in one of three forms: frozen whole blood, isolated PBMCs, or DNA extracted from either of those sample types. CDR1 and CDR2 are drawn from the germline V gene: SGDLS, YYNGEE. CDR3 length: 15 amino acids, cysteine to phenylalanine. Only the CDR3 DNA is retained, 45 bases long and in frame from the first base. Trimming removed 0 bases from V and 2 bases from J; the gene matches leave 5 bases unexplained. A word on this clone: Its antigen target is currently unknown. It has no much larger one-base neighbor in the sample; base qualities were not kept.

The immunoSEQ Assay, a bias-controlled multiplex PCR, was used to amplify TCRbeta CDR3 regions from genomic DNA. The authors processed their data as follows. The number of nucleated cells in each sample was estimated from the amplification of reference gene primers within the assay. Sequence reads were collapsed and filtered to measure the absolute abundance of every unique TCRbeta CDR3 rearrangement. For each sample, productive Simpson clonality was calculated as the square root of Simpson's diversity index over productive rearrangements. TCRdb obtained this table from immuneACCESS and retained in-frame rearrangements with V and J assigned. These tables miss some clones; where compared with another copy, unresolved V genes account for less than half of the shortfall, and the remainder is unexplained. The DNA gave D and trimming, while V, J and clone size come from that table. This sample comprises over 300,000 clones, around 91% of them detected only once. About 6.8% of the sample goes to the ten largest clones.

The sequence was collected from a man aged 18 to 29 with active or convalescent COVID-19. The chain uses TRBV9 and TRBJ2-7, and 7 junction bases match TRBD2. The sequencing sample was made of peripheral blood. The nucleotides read TGTGCCAGCAGCGTAGGTAGCGGGTATACCTACGAGCAGTACTTC. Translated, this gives CASSVGSGYTYEQYF.